This T cell receptor beta chain was sequenced for a study of metastatic and nonmetastatic thyroid tumors. Overall study context: Repertoires from blood and tumor or nodule tissue of malignant and benign thyroid patients were compared.

General study points: A significant increase in TCR beta diversity was reportedly seen in malignant thyroid tumors relative to benign nodules, in blood and tumor.

Germline V lookup: CDR1 SQVTM, CDR2 ANQGSEA. V lost 7 bases, J lost 2 bases, and 6 bases lay in between. CDR3 length: 11 amino acids. Nobody among the patients had been given any treatment before thyroid surgery. Original processing notes: Differences in CDR3 between clinicopathological groups were drawn on to build a classifier intended to discriminate distant-metastatic papillary thyroid cancer patients. TCRdb re-called the PCR reads via MiXCR. For this entry, the V and J calls and clone size follow TCRdb and not the study's own pipeline. The sample includes about 64,000 clones, approximately 4.1% seen only once; the top ten take 20% to 25%. This clone was observed at least ten times. The antigen remains unidentified.

This clonotype was obtained from a female donor with papillary thyroid cancer or a benign thyroid nodule (not recorded which). Some clones in this sample may be carry-over from other donors' samples. The chain uses TRBV29-1 and TRBJ2-1; D is unclear. The sequenced sample consisted of blood. The CDR3: CSARPYNEQFF. In DNA, the CDR3 is TGCAGCGCTCGACCCTACAATGAGCAGTTCTTC.